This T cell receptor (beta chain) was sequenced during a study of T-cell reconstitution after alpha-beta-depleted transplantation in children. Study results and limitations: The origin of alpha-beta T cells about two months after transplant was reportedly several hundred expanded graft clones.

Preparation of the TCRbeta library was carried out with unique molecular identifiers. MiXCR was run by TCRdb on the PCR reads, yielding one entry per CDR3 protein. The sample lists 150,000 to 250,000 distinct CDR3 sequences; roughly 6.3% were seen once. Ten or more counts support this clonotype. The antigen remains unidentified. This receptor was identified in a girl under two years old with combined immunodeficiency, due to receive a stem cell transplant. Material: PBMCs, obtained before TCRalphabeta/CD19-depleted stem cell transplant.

The DNA of the CDR3 is TGCAGTGCACGAGACAGGGCAACCGGGTTCTCTGGCTACACCTTC. Encoded protein: CSARDRATGFSGYTF. The V and J genes are TRBV20-1 and TRBJ1-2; 7 bases align to TRBD1. The trim removed 6 bases at V and 7 bases at J, leaving 17 bases unmatched. The CDR3 has 15 residues. Germline V gene sequence: CDR1 DFQATT, CDR2 SNEGSKA (reference sequence).